These 2 T cell receptor beta chains were all obtained from the same sample, sequenced in a study of cytomegalovirus exposure and HLA in healthy donors. A multiplex PCR was run with 60 Vbeta primers and 13 Jbeta primers. The table came from immunoSEQ multiplex PCR; TCRdb's copy has only in-frame clones and leaves some out. The table records around 92,000 clones, more than 60% of them present only once. Sequencing was carried out using PBMCs. These receptors were taken from a man aged 55 to 70 in good health and CMV-seropositive.

The chain combines TRBV19 with TRBJ1-3; D is ambiguous. Trimming cost V 5 bases and J 4 bases, with 12 bases left between them. CDR3 length: 14 amino acids. Per the germline V gene, CDR1 is LNHDA and CDR2 is SQIVND (reference sequence). The CDR3 bases are TGTGCCAGTAGTCCCGGGTTCCCCGGAAACACCATATATTTT. This translates into CASSPGFPGNTIYF.

The J gene is TRBJ1-5, the V gene TRBV6-5; 8 nucleotides line up with TRBD1. CDR1 is MNHEY and CDR2 is SVGAGI in the germline V gene. CDR3 length equals 14 residues. V lost 6 bases to trimming and J lost 4 bases; unmatched junction nucleotides: 5. CDR3 sequence: CASSAQGVNQPQHF. The DNA for the CDR3 is TGTGCCAGCAGCGCACAGGGGGTGAATCAGCCCCAGCATTTT.